Listed below are T cell receptor beta chains from one sample, sequenced in a study of graft-versus-host responses after intestinal transplantation. Only in-frame clones appear in the TCRdb table, and some are missing; sequencing was by immunoSEQ multiplex PCR. The profile covers around 110,000 clones, with 90% appearing a single time and around 0.2% taken by the ten largest. These receptors' targets are unknown. The sequencing used unstimulated CD4+ T cells sorted from spleen or lymph node cells, collected before intestinal transplant. These receptors were collected from a human donor who received an intestinal transplant. The CDR3 runs from the conserved cysteine through the conserved F or W. The order of the fields is J gene, CDR3 length, clone size, V gene, D gene, CDR3 protein, CDR3 DNA. A D gene is named only where the DNA matches it firmly. Clone size appears in some rows only: once, few, many, or a class for an expanded clone.

TRBJ2-1 | 16 | NA | TRBV28 | TRBD1 | CASPPRRTGDPNEQFF | TGTGCCAGCCCCCCTCGTAGGACAGGGGACCCCAATGAGCAGTTCTTC
TRBJ2-7 | 13 | NA | TRBV6-5 | TRBD1 | CASSRAGGYEQYF | TGTGCCAGCAGTCGCGCAGGGGGCTACGAGCAGTACTTC
TRBJ1-2 | 14 | NA | TRBV5-1 | TRBD1 | CASSGQGATYGYTF | TGCGCCAGCAGCGGCCAGGGGGCTACCTATGGCTACACCTTC
TRBJ2-3 | 15 | NA | TRBV7-2 | NA | CASSSNIVSTDTQYF | TGTGCCAGCAGCTCCAATATAGTTAGCACAGATACGCAGTATTTT
TRBJ2-5 | 14 | NA | TRBV29-1 | NA | CSVVPEGGRETQYF | TGCAGCGTTGTTCCGGAGGGAGGTCGAGAGACCCAGTACTTC
TRBJ2-1 | 15 | NA | TRBV7-8 | TRBD1 | CASSSPGQGRDEQFF | TGTGCCAGCAGCTCACCGGGACAGGGGAGGGATGAGCAGTTCTTC
TRBJ2-2 | 14 | NA | TRBV5-1 | NA | CASSLITDTGELFF | TGCGCCAGCAGCTTGATCACAGACACCGGGGAGCTGTTTTTT
TRBJ1-4 | 16 | NA | TRBV7-2 | TRBD1 | CASSSRQGRTNEKLFF | TGTGCCAGCAGCTCTCGACAGGGGAGAACTAATGAAAAACTGTTTTTT
TRBJ1-1 | 15 | NA | TRBV4-1 | NA | CASSLQGTLNTEAFF | TGCGCCAGCAGCCTTCAGGGGACGCTGAACACTGAAGCTTTCTTT
TRBJ1-3 | 13 | NA | TRBV5-1 | NA | CASSLDNRNTIYF | TGCGCCAGCAGCTTAGATAACAGGAACACCATATATTTT
TRBJ2-7 | 20 | NA | TRBV5-1 | TRBD2 | CASSSPGTSGRAPLSYEQYF | TGCGCCAGCAGCTCTCCCGGGACTAGCGGGAGGGCGCCCCTCTCCTACGAGCAGTACTTC
TRBJ2-5 | 15 | once | TRBV4-3 | NA | CASSQDPGSKRTQYF | TGCGCCAGCAGCCAAGATCCCGGGTCCAAGAGGACCCAGTACTTC
TRBJ2-2 | 12 | NA | TRBV30 | NA | CAWREYTGELFF | TGTGCCTGGAGGGAGTACACCGGGGAGCTGTTTTTT
TRBJ2-7 | 15 | few | TRBV28 | TRBD1 | CASSSGTVKLDEQYF | TGTGCCAGCTCATCCGGGACAGTTAAATTGGACGAGCAGTACTTC
TRBJ2-7 | 15 | NA | TRBV1 | NA | CTSSSRDSRPYEQYF | TGCACCAGCAGTAGCCGGGACAGTAGACCCTACGAGCAGTACTTC
TRBJ2-2 | 18 | NA | TRBV5-1 | TRBD1 | CASSLVGIGQGNTGELFF | TGCGCCAGCAGCTTGGTCGGCATCGGACAGGGGAACACCGGGGAGCTGTTTTTT
TRBJ2-1 | 16 | NA | TRBV27 | TRBD2 | CASSFNPLAGPYVSFF | TGTGCCAGCAGTTTTAACCCTCTAGCGGGCCCTTACGTTTCGTTCTTC
TRBJ2-6 | 18 | NA | TRBV4-2 | TRBD1 | CASSQEWTGNSGANVLTF | TGTGCCAGCAGCCAAGAGTGGACAGGTAACTCTGGGGCCAACGTCCTGACTTTC
TRBJ2-7 | 14 | NA | TRBV9 | TRBD1 | CASSTTGASYEQYF | TGTGCCAGCAGCACGACAGGGGCCTCCTACGAGCAGTACTTC
TRBJ2-2 | 16 | NA | TRBV9 | NA | CASSVGTDMNTGELFF | TGTGCCAGCAGCGTAGGGACAGATATGAACACCGGGGAGCTGTTTTTT
TRBJ1-4 | 15 | NA | TRBV6-5 | NA | CASSARTATNEKLFF | TGTGCCAGCAGTGCCCGGACAGCAACTAATGAAAAACTGTTTTTT
TRBJ2-5 | 13 | NA | TRBV14 | NA | CASSRGLQETQYF | TGTGCCAGCAGCCGGGGACTCCAAGAGACCCAGTACTTC
TRBJ2-3 | 16 | NA | TRBV5-1 | TRBD2 | CASSPRLAGLPDTQYF | TGCGCCAGCAGCCCCCGACTAGCGGGATTACCAGATACGCAGTATTTT
TRBJ1-4 | 15 | NA | TRBV5-1 | NA | CASSLGAGLAEKLFF | TGCGCCAGCAGCTTGGGGGCGGGCCTGGCTGAAAAACTGTTTTTT
TRBJ2-3 | 14 | NA | TRBV7-2 | TRBD2 | CASSSSGRVDTQYF | TGTGCCAGCAGCTCAAGCGGGAGGGTGGATACGCAGTATTTT
TRBJ2-7 | 16 | NA | TRBV19 | TRBD2 | CASSPQGSGGAYEQYF | TGTGCCAGTAGTCCCCAGGGTAGCGGGGGGGCCTACGAGCAGTACTTC
TRBJ2-1 | 15 | NA | TRBV9 | TRBD2 | CATSRGTRFGDEQFF | TGTGCCACCTCTAGGGGGACTAGATTCGGGGATGAGCAGTTCTTC
TRBJ1-1 | 15 | NA | TRBV7-9 | TRBD1 | CASSLRSTGAPEAFF | TGTGCCAGCAGCTTGCGCTCTACAGGGGCCCCTGAAGCTTTCTTT
TRBJ2-1 | 16 | NA | TRBV10-3 | TRBD2 | CAISESSGRAINEQFF | TGTGCCATCAGTGAGTCGAGCGGGAGGGCCATCAATGAGCAGTTCTTC
TRBJ1-2 | 17 | NA | TRBV4-3 | NA | CASSQELGLGFRDGYTF | TGCGCCAGCAGCCAAGAACTGGGACTCGGGTTCAGGGATGGCTACACCTTC
TRBJ2-1 | 15 | NA | TRBV4-3 | TRBD2 | CASSQLAGVRNEQFF | TGCGCCAGCAGCCAACTAGCGGGGGTCAGGAATGAGCAGTTCTTC
TRBJ1-3 | 16 | NA | TRBV9 | NA | CASSVKARGPGNTIYF | TGTGCCAGCAGCGTAAAGGCCAGGGGTCCTGGAAACACCATATATTTT
TRBJ1-4 | 14 | once | TRBV5-1 | NA | CASSRQRPREKLFF | TGCGCCAGCAGCCGACAGAGGCCCCGGGAAAAACTGTTTTTT
TRBJ2-7 | 16 | few | TRBV4-1 | NA | CASSQVDRRGGYEQYF | TGCGCCAGCAGCCAAGTTGACAGGCGCGGGGGCTACGAGCAGTACTTC
TRBJ1-4 | 21 | once | TRBV12-5 | NA | CASGLTPSGGGVVIGNEKLFF | TGTGCTAGTGGTTTGACGCCTTCGGGAGGGGGTGTTGTGATAGGTAATGAAAAACTGTTTTTT
TRBJ2-5 | 15 | NA | TRBV7-9 | NA | CASSLAGEGQETQYF | TGTGCCAGCAGCTTAGCAGGAGAGGGCCAAGAGACCCAGTACTTC
TRBJ1-5 | 15 | once | TRBV7-2 | NA | CASSPQVYSNQPQHF | TGTGCCAGCAGCCCTCAGGTTTATAGCAATCAGCCCCAGCATTTT
TRBJ1-1 | 13 | NA | TRBV30 | TRBD1 | CAGRDRGNTEAFF | TGTGCCGGCCGCGACAGGGGGAACACTGAAGCTTTCTTT
TRBJ1-2 | 11 | NA | TRBV20-1 | NA | CSARGPYGYTF | TGCAGTGCTCGGGGTCCCTATGGCTACACCTTC
TRBJ1-4 | 15 | NA | TRBV18 | NA | CASSRGAGVQEKLFF | TGTGCCAGCTCACGCGGGGCCGGCGTACAGGAAAAACTGTTTTTT
TRBJ1-5 | 14 | NA | TRBV7-9 | NA | CASSLGQGNQPQHF | TGTGCCAGCAGCTTAGGACAGGGCAATCAGCCCCAGCATTTT
TRBJ1-2 | 13 | NA | TRBV9 | NA | CASSSRTVYGYTF | TGTGCCAGCAGCTCCCGGACAGTCTATGGCTACACCTTC
TRBJ2-7 | 15 | NA | TRBV14 | NA | CASSQAPGDPYEQYF | TGTGCCAGCAGCCAAGCACCGGGAGATCCCTACGAGCAGTACTTC
TRBJ2-7 | 14 | few | TRBV6-1 | TRBD1 | CASRRTGNTYEQYF | TGTGCCAGCAGGAGGACAGGGAATACCTACGAGCAGTACTTC
TRBJ2-7 | 14 | NA | TRBV10-3 | TRBD2 | CAIRGTSGFYEQYF | TGTGCCATCAGGGGGACTAGCGGGTTCTACGAGCAGTACTTC
TRBJ1-2 | 10 | NA | TRBV20-1 | NA | CSVRTDGYTF | TGCAGTGTTAGGACAGATGGCTACACCTTC
TRBJ2-1 | 19 | NA | TRBV7-9 | TRBD2 | CASSLASLAGEGSYNEQFF | TGTGCCAGCAGCTTAGCGTCTTTAGCGGGAGAGGGATCCTACAATGAGCAGTTCTTC
TRBJ2-1 | 19 | NA | TRBV5-1 | TRBD2 | CASSPTTGSSGRGGNEQFF | TGCGCCAGCAGCCCAACGACGGGGTCTAGCGGGAGAGGGGGCAATGAGCAGTTCTTC
TRBJ2-2 | 14 | NA | TRBV10-3 | TRBD1 | CAMHSGTGAGELFF | TGTGCCATGCATTCCGGGACAGGGGCCGGGGAGCTGTTTTTT
TRBJ2-1 | 16 | once | TRBV28 | TRBD2 | CASSLSLAGDIDEQFF | TGTGCCAGCAGTTTAAGTCTAGCGGGAGATATCGATGAGCAGTTCTTC
TRBJ1-1 | 14 | few | TRBV7-8 | TRBD1 | CASSLDRANTEAFF | TGTGCCAGCAGCTTGGACAGGGCGAACACTGAAGCTTTCTTT
TRBJ1-2 | 14 | NA | TRBV7-2 | NA | CASSLAQGPYGYTF | TGTGCCAGCAGCCTAGCCCAGGGGCCCTATGGCTACACCTTC
TRBJ2-2 | 16 | NA | TRBV4-1 | NA | CASSQDGGTNTGELFF | TGCGCCAGCAGCCAAGATGGGGGGACGAACACCGGGGAGCTGTTTTTT
TRBJ2-7 | 14 | NA | TRBV28 | TRBD2 | CAGQSGRGPYEQYF | TGTGCCGGGCAAAGCGGGAGAGGACCCTACGAGCAGTACTTC